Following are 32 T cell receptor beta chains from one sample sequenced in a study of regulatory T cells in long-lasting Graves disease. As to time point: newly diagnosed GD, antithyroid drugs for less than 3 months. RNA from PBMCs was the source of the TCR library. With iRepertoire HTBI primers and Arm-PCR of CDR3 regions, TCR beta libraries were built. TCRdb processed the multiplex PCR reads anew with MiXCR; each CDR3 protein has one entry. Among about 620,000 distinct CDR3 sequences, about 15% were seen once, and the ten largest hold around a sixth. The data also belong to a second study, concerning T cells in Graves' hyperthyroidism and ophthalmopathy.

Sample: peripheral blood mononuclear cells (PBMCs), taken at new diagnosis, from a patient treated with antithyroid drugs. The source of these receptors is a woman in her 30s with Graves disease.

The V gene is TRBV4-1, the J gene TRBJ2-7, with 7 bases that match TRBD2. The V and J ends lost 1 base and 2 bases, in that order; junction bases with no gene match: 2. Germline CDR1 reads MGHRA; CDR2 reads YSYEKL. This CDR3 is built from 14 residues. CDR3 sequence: CASSQGEGTYEQYF. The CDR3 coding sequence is TGCGCCAGCAGCCAAGGGGAGGGAACCTACGAGCAGTACTTC.

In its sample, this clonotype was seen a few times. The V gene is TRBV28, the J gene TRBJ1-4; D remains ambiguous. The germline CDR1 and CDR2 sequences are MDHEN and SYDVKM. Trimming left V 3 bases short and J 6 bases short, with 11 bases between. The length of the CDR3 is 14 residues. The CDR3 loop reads CASSLRGHDEKLFF. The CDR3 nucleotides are TGTGCCAGCAGTTTGAGAGGGCACGATGAAAAACTGTTTTTT.

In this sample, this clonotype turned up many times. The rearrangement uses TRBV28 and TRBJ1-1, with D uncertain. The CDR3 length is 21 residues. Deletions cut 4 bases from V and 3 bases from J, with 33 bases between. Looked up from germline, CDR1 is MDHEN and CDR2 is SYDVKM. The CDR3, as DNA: TGTGCCAGCAGTTCCGTGGCCCCTGACTCGGCGTCTTGGGAACCTCACACTGAAGCTTTCTTT. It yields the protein CASSSVAPDSASWEPHTEAFF. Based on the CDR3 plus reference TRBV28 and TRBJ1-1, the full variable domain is DVKVTQSSRYLVKRTGEKVFLECVQDMDHENMFWYRQDPGLGLRLIYFSYDVKMKEKGDIPEGYSVSREKKERFSLILESASTNQTSMYLCASSSVAPDSASWEPHTEAFFGQGTRLTVV.

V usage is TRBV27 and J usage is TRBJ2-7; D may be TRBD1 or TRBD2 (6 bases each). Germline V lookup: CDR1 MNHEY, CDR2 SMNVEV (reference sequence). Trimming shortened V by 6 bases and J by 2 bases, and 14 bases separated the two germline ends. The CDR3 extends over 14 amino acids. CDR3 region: CASSREGGPYEQYF. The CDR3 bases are TGTGCCAGCAGCCGCGAGGGGGGACCCTACGAGCAGTACTTC.

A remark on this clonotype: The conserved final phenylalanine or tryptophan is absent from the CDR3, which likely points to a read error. DNA of the CDR3: TGTGCCAGCAGTGGACACGGGGGCTTAGGACTGTTTCTT. This gives the protein CASSGHGGLGLFL. The rearrangement links TRBV25-1 to TRBJ1-4; TRBD1 is a possible D gene (6 bases). This CDR3 comprises 13 residues. V dropped 4 bases and J dropped 13 bases, with 16 bases sitting between them. Germline V CDR1 and CDR2: MGHDK, SYGVNS.

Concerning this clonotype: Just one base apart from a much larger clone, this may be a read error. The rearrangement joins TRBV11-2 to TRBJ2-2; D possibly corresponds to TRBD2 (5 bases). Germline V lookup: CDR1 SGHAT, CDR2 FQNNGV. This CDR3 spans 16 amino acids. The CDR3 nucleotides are TGTGCCAACAGCTTATTGCGTGGGCGGGCGACCGGGGAGCTGTTTTTT. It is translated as CANSLLRGRATGELFF.

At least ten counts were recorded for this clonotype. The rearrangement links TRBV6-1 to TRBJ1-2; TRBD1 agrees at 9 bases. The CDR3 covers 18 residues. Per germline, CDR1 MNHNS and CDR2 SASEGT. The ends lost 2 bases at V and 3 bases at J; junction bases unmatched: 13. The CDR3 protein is CASSEYPLRQGGDYGYTF. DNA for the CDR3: TGTGCCAGCAGTGAATACCCCTTAAGACAGGGGGGGGACTATGGCTACACCTTC.

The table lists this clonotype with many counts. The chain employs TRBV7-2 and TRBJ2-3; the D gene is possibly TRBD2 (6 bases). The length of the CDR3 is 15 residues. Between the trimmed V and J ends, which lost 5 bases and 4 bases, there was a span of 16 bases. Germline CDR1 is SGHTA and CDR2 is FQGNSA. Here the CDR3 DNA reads TGTGCCAGCAGCCGAACTTGGGGGGTCGCAGATACGCAGTATTTT. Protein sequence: CASSRTWGVADTQYF.

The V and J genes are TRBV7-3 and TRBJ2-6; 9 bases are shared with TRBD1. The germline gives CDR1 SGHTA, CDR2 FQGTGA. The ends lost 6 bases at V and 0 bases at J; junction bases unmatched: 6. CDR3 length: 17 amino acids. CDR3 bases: TGTGCCAGCAGGTTGACAGGGGGGTCCTCTGGGGCCAACGTCCTGACTTTC. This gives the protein CASRLTGGSSGANVLTF.

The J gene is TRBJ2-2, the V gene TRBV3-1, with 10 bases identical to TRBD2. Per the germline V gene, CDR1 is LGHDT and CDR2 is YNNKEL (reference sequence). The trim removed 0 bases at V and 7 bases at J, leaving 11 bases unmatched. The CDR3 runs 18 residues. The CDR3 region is CASSQDDGTSDLRGELFF. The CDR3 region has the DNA TGTGCCAGCAGCCAAGATGACGGGACTAGCGACCTACGCGGGGAGCTGTTTTTT. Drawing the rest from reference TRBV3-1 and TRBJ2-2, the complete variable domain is DTAVSQTPKYLVTQMGNDKSIKCEQNLGHDTMYWYKQDSKKFLKIMFSYNNKELIINETVPNRFSPKSPDKAHLNLHINSLELGDSAVYFCASSQDDGTSDLRGELFFGEGSRLTVL.

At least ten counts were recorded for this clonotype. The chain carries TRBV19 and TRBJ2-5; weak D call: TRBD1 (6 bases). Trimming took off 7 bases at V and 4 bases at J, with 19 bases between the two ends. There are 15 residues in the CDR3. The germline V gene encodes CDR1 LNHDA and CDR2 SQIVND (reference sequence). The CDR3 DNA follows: TGTGCCAGTACCGGACGGATTCGGGACACAGAGACCCAGTACTTC. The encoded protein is CASTGRIRDTETQYF.

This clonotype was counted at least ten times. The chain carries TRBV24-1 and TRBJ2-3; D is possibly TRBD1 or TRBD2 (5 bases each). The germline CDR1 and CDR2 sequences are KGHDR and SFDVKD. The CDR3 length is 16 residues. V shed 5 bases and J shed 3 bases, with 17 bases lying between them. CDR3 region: CATSVKGQGATDTQYF. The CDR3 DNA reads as TGTGCCACCAGTGTTAAGGGGCAGGGAGCTACAGATACGCAGTATTTT.

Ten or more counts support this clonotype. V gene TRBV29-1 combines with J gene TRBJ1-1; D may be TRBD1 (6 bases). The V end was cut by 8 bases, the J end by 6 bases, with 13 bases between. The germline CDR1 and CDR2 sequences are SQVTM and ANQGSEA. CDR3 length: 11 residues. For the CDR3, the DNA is TGCAGCAGTTACAGGGACTCTGAAGCTTTCTTT. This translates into CSSYRDSEAFF.

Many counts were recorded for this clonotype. Here the CDR3 DNA reads TGTGCCAGCAGAGCCCAAGACTTTGCGAATCAGCCCCAGCATTTT. As protein: CASRAQDFANQPQHF. The V and J genes are TRBV6-1 and TRBJ1-5, with D unresolved. Per the germline V gene, CDR1 is MNHNS and CDR2 is SASEGT. V was trimmed by 6 bases and J by 4 bases, leaving 16 bases between them. The CDR3 spans 15 residues.

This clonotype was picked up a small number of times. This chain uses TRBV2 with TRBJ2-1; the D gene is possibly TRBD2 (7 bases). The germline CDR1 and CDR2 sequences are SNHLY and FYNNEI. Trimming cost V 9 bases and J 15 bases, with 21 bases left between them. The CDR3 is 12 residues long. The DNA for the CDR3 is TGTGCCAGTAGGGGGGGACCGGGCCCCATGTTCTTC. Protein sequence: CASRGGPGPMFF.

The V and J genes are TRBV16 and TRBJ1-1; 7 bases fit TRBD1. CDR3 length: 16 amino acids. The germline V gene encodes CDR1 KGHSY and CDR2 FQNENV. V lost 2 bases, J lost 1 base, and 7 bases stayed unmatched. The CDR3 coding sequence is TGTGCCAGCAGCCAACGGGACAGTCGAGGGAACACTGAAGCTTTCTTT. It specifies CASSQRDSRGNTEAFF.

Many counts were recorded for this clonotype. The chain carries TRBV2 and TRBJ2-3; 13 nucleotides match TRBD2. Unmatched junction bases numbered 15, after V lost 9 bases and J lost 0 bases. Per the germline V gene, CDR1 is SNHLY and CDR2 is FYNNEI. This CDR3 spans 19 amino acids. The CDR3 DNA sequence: TGTGCCAGAGGGAGGGTAGTCGGGACTAGCGGGACTAGCACAGATACGCAGTATTTT. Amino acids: CARGRVVGTSGTSTDTQYF.

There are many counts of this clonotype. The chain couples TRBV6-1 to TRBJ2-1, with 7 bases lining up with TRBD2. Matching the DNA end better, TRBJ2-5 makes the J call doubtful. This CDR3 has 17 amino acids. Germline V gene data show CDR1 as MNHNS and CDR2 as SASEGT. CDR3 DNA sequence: TGTGCCAGCAGAAAATCCTCTTGGGGCGGGAGCCGCGAGACCCAGTACTTC. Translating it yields CASRKSSWGGSRETQYF.

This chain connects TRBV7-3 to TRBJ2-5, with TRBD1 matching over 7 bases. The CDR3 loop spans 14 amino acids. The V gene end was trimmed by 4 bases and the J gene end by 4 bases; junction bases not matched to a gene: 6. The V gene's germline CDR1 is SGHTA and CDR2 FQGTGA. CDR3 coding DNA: TGTGCCAGCAGCTCGCAAGGGGGCCGAGAGACCCAGTACTTC. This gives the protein CASSSQGGRETQYF.

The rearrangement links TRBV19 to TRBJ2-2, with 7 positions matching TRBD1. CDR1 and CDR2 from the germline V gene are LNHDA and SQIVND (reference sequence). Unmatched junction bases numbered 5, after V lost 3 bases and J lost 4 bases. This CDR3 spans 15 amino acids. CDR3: CASSMQTGVTGELFF. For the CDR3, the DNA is TGTGCCAGTAGTATGCAAACAGGGGTCACCGGGGAGCTGTTTTTT.

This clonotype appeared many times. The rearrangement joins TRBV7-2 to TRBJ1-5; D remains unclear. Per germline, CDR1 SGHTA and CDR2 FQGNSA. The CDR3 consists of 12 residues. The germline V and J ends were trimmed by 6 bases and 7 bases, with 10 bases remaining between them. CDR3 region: CASSRTSQPQHF. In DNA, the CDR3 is TGTGCCAGCAGTCGGACCTCCCAGCCCCAGCATTTT.

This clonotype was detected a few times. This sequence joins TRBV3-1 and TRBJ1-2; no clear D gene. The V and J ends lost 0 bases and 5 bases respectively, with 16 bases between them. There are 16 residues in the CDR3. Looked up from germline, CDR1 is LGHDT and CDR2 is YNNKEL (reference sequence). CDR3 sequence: CASSQESRALGYGYTF. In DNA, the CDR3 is TGTGCCAGCAGCCAAGAATCTAGGGCTCTTGGATATGGCTACACCTTC.

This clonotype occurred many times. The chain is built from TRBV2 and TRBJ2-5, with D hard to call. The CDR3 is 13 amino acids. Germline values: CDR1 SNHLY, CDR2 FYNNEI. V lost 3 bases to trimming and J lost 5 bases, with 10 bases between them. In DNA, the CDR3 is TGTGCCAGCAGTGACCAATTAATGGAGACCCAGTACTTC. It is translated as CASSDQLMETQYF.

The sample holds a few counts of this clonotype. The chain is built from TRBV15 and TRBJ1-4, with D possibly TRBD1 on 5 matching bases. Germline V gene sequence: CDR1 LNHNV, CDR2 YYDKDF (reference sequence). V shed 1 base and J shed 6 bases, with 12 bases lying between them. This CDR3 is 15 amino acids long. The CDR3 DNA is TGTGCCACCAGCAGAGTCCCGGGCAGGGATGAAAAACTGTTTTTT. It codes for CATSRVPGRDEKLFF.

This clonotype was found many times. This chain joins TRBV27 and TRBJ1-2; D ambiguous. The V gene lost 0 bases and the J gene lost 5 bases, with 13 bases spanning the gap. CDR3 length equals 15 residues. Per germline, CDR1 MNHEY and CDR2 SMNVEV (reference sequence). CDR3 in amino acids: CASSLSWPSPYGYTF. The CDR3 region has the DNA TGTGCCAGCAGTTTATCTTGGCCCTCCCCATATGGCTACACCTTC.

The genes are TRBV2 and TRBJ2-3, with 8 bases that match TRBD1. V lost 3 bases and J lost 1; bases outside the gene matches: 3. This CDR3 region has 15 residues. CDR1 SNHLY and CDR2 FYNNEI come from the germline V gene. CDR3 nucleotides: TGTGCCAGCAGTGATTACAGGGGGGGCACAGATACGCAGTATTTT. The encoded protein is CASSDYRGGTDTQYF.

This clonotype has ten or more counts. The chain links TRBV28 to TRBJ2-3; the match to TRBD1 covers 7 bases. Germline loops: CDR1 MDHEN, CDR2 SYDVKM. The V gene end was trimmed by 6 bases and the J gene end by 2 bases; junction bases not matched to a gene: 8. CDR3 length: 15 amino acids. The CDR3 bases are TGTGCCAGCAGCAGTCCGGGACAGTACACAGATACGCAGTATTTT. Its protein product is CASSSPGQYTDTQYF.

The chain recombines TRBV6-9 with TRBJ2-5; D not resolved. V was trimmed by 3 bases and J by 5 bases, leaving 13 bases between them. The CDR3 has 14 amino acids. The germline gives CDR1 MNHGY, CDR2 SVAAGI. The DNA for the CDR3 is TGTGCCAGCAGTTACGGTGAGGCCGGGGAGACCCAGTACTTC. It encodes CASSYGEAGETQYF.

CDR3 coding DNA: TGCGCCAGCAGCTTGGGTTGGCAGGGGGACGAGCAGTACTTC. This encodes CASSLGWQGDEQYF. The chain links TRBV5-1 to TRBJ2-7, with 7 bases matching TRBD1. Looked up from germline, CDR1 is SGHRS and CDR2 is YFSETQ. The CDR3 covers 14 residues. With 0 bases clipped from V and 5 bases from J, the junction kept 5 bases outside the gene matches. The complete variable domain, with remaining parts taken from reference TRBV5-1 and TRBJ2-7, reads KAGVTQTPRYLIKTRGQQVTLSCSPISGHRSVSWYQQTPGQGLQFLFEYFSETQRNKGNFPGRFSGRQFSNSRSEMNVSTLELGDSALYLCASSLGWQGDEQYFGPGTRLTVT.

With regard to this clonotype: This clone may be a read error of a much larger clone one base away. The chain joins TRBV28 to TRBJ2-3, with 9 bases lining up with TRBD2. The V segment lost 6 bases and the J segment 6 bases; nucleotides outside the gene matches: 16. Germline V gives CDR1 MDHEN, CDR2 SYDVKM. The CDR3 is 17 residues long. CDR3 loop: CASSPPGAGGGVDTQYF. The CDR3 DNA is TGTGCCAGCAGCCCGCCGGGTGCGGGGGGGGGTGTGGATACGCAGTATTTT.

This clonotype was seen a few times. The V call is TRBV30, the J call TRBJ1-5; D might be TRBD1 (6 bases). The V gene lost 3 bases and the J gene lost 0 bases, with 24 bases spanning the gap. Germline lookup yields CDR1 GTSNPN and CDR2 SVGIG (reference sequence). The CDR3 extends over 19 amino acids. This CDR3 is CAWSRSVRDIYFSNQPQHF. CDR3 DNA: TGTGCCTGGAGCCGTAGCGTCCGGGACATTTATTTTAGCAATCAGCCCCAGCATTTT.

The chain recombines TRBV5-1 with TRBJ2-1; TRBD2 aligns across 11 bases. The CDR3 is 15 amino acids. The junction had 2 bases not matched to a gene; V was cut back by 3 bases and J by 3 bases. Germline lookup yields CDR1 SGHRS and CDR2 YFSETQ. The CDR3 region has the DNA TGCGCCAGCAGCTCGGGACTAGCGGACTACAATGAGCAGTTCTTC. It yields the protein CASSSGLADYNEQFF.